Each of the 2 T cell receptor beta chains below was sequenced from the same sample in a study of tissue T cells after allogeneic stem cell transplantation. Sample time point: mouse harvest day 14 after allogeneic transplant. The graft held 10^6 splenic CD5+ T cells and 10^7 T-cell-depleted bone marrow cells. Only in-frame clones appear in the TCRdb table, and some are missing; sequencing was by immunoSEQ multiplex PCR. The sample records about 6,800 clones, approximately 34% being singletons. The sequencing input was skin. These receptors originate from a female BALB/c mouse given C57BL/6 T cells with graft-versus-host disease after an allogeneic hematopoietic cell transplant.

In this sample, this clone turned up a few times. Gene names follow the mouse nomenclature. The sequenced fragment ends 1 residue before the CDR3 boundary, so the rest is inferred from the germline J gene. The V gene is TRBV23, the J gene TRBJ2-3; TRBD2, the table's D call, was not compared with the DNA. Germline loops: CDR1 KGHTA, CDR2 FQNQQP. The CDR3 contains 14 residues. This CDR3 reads CSSSPTGGAETLYF. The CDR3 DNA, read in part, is TGCTCCAGCAGTCCAACTGGGGGCGCAGAAACGCTGTAT.

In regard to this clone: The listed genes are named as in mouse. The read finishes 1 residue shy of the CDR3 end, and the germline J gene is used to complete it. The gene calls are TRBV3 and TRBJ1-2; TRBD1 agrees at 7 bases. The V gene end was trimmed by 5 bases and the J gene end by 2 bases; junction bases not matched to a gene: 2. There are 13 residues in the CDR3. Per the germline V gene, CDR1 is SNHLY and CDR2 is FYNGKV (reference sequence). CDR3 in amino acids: CASSTTGNSDYTF. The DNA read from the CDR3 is TGTGCCAGCAGCACGACAGGGAACTCCGACTACACC. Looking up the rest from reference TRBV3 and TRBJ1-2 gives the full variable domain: GPKVLQIPSHQIIDMGQMVTLNCDPVSNHLYFYWYKQILGQQMEFLVNFYNGKVMEKSKLFKDQFSVERPDGSYFTLKIQPTALEDSAVYFCASSTTGNSDYTFGSGTRLLVI.